This T cell receptor (beta chain) emerged from a study of CD8 T cells in ankylosing spondylitis. The study's findings and limits: A TCR beta motif made of under 10 highly homologous variants seemed typical of ankylosing spondylitis blood. Reactive arthritis synovial fluid and blood previously showed some of these motif variants.

Notes on this clonotype: What it recognizes is unknown.

Using quantitative 5'-RACE with molecular barcodes, the authors made TCR beta libraries. In TCRdb, the 5' RACE reads were re-called with MiXCR into one record per CDR3 protein. This repertoire shows 250,000 to 350,000 distinct CDR3 sequences, 15% to 25% found once; its top ten account for less than 9.5%. With 8 bases clipped from V and 4 bases from J, the junction kept 5 bases outside the gene matches. Germline lookup yields CDR1 SQVTM and CDR2 ANQGSEA. CDR3 size: 13 residues. The receptor was isolated from a male donor with ankylosing spondylitis or in good health (not recorded which). Sequenced sample: blood, either unsorted or a sorted T cell fraction (not recorded which). This sequence joins TRBV29-1 and TRBJ2-1; 10 positions match TRBD2. The CDR3 bases are TGCAGCACCCTAGCGGGGGTATACAATGAGCAGTTCTTC. Residues: CSTLAGVYNEQFF.